This T cell receptor beta chain was recovered during a study of cytomegalovirus exposure and HLA in healthy donors. Findings and caveats of the study: Using the classifier, cytomegalovirus status was reportedly diagnosed with high specificity and sensitivity. There were some V segments, including TRBV6-2 and TRBV6-3, excluded as indistinguishable.

The study sampled nominally healthy donors, though unrecorded immune exposures were likely. To note about this clone: The antigen remains undetermined. A junction end diverges from the germline sequence, so it may reflect a read error.

The CDR3 has 13 amino acids. The germline V gene encodes CDR1 SEHNR and CDR2 FQNEAQ (reference sequence). The study ran its PCR with 60 Vbeta and 13 Jbeta primers. Some clones are missing from TCRdb's copy, which holds only in-frame ones; the method was immunoSEQ multiplex PCR. The sample carries fewer than 200,000 clones, 77% recorded once. This chain uses TRBV7-9 with TRBJ2-7, with D perhaps TRBD1 (6 bases). Sequenced input: PBMCs. The source of this sequence is a woman in her thirties or forties in good health and CMV-seropositive. DNA for the CDR3: TGTGCCAGCAGCTTAGACCCGGACAGACCTCTGGACTTC. It codes for CASSLDPDRPLDF.